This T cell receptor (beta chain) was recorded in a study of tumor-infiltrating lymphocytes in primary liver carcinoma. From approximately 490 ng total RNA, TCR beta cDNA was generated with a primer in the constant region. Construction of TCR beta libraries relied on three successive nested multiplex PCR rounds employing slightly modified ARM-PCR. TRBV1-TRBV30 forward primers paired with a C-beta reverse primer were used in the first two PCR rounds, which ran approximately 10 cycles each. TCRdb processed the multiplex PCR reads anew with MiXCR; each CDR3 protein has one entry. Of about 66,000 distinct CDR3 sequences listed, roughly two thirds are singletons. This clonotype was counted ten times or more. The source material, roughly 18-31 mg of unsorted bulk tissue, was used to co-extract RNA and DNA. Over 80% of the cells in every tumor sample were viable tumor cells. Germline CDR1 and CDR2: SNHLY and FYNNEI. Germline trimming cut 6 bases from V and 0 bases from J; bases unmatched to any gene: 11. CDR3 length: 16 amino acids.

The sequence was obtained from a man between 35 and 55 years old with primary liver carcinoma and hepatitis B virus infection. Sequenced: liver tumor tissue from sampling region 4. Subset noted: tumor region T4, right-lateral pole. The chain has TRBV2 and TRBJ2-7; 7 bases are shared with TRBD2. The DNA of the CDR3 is TGTGCCAGCAGCGCCACTAGCGCCCGATTCTCCTACGAGCAGTACTTC. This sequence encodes CASSATSARFSYEQYF.